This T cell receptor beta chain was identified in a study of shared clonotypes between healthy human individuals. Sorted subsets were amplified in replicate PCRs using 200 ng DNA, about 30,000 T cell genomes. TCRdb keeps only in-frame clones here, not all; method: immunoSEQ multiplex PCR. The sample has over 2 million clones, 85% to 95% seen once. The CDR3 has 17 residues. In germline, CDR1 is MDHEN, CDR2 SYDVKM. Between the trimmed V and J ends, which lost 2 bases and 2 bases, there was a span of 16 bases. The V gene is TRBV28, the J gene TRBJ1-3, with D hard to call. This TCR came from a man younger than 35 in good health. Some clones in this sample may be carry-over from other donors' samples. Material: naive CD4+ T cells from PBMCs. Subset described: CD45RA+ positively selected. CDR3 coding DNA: TGTGCCAGCAGTTTAATTAGGCAGACCTCAGCTGGAAACACCATATATTTT. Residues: CASSLIRQTSAGNTIYF.